This T cell receptor beta chain was recorded in a study of blood T cells in healthy people across ages. The V gene's germline CDR1 is MNHEY and CDR2 SVGEGT. The V end lost 8 bases, the J end lost 0 bases, and 20 bases lay between the germline ends. CDR3 length equals 17 residues. A sample-barcoded 5' primer and a J-beta primer mix were used in a second PCR of roughly 7 to 11 cycles. MiXCR was run by TCRdb on the 5' RACE reads, yielding one entry per CDR3 protein. This sample yields fewer than 800,000 distinct CDR3 sequences, of which roughly 21% are seen a single time; about 3.6% belongs to the top ten.

The chain employs TRBV6-2 or TRBV6-3 and TRBJ2-1, with D possibly matching TRBD2 (6 bases). The sequenced sample consisted of blood. This receptor was identified in a man between 65 and 85 years old in good health. The CDR3 reads CASFRDSSLNSYNEQFF. Written as DNA, the CDR3 is TGTGCCAGCTTTAGGGACTCCTCTTTGAACTCCTACAATGAGCAGTTCTTC.